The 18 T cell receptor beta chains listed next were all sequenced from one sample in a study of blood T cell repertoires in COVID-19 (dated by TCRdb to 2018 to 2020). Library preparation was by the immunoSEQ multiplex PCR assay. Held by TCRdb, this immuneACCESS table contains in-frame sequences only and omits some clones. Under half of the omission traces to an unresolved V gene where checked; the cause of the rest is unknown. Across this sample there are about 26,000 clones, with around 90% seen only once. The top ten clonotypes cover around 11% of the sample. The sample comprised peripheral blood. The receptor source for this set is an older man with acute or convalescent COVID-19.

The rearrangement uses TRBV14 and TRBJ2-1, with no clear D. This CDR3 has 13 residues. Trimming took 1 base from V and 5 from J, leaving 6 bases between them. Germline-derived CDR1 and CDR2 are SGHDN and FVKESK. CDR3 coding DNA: TGTGCCAGCAGCCAAGTCCCAGACAATGAGCAGTTCTTC. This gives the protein CASSQVPDNEQFF.

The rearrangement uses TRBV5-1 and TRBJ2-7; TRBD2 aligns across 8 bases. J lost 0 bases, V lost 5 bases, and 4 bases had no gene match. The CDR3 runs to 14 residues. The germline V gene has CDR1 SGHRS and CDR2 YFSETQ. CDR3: CASSPLAASYEQYF. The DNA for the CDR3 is TGCGCCAGCAGTCCACTAGCGGCCTCCTACGAGCAGTACTTC.

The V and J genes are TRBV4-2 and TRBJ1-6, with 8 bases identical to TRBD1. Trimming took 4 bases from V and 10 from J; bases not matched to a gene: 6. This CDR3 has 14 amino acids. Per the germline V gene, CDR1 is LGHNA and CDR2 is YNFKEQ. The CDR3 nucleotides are TGTGCCAGCAGCCTGGACAGGGTAAAATCACCCCTCCACTTT. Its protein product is CASSLDRVKSPLHF.

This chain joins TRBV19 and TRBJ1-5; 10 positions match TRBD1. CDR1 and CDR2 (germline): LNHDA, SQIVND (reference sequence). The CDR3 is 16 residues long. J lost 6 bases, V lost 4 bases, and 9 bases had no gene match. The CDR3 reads CASSKGTGVLGQPQHF. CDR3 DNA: TGTGCCAGTAGTAAGGGGACAGGGGTTTTGGGTCAGCCCCAGCATTTT.

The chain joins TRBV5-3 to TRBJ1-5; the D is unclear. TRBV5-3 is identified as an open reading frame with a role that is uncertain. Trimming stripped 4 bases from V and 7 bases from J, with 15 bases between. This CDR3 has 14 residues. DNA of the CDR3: TGTGCCAGAAGCCTGGAGGTGGGGAGGCAGCCCCAGCATTTT. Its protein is CARSLEVGRQPQHF.

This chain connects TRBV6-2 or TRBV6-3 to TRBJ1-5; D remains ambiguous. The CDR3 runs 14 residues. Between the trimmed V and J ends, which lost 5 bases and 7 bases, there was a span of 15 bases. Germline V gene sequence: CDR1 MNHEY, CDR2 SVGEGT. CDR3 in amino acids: CASSRTGFGQPQHF. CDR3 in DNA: TGTGCCAGCAGTAGGACGGGATTTGGGCAGCCCCAGCATTTT.

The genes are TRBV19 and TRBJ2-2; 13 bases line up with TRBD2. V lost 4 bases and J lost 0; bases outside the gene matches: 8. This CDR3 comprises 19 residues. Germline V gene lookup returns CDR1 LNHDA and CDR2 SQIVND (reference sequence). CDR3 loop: CASSTGTSGAETNTGELFF. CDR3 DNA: TGTGCCAGTAGTACGGGGACTAGCGGGGCAGAAACGAACACCGGGGAGCTGTTTTTT.

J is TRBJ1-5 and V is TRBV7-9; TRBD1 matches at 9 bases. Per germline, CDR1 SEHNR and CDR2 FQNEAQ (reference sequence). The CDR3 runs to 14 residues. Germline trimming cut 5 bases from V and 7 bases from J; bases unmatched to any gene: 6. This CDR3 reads CASSPGTGNQPQHF. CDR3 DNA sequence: TGTGCCAGCAGCCCCGGGACAGGGAACCAGCCCCAGCATTTT.

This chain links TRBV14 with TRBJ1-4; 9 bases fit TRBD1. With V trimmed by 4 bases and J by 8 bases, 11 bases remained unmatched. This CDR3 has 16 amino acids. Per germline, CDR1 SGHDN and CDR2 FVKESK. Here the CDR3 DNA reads TGTGCCAGCAGCCGTCTAGGACAGGGGAGAGGCGAAAAACTGTTTTTT. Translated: CASSRLGQGRGEKLFF.

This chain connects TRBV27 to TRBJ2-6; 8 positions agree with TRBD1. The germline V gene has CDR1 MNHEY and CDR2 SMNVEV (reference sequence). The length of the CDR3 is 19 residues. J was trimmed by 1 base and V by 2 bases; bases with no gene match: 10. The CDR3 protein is CASSLDWTGSSSGANVLTF. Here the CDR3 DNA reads TGTGCCAGCAGTTTAGATTGGACAGGGAGTTCGTCTGGGGCCAACGTCCTGACTTTC.

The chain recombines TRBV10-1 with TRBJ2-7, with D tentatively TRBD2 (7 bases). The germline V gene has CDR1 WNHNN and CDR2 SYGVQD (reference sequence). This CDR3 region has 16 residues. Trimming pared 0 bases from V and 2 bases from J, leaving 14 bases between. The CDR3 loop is CASSESKSGTPYEQYF. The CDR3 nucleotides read TGCGCCAGCAGTGAGTCTAAGAGCGGGACACCCTACGAGCAGTACTTC.

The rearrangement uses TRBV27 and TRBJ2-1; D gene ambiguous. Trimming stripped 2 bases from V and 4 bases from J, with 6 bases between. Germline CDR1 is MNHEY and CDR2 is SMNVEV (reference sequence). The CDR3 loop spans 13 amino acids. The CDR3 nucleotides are TGTGCCAGCAGTTTAGAACTTTACAATGAGCAGTTCTTC. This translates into CASSLELYNEQFF.

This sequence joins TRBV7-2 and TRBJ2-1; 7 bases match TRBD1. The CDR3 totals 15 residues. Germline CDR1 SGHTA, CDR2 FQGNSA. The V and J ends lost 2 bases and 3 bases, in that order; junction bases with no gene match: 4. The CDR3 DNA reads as TGTGCCAGCAGCTTACCGGGACAGCACTACAATGAGCAGTTCTTC. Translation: CASSLPGQHYNEQFF.

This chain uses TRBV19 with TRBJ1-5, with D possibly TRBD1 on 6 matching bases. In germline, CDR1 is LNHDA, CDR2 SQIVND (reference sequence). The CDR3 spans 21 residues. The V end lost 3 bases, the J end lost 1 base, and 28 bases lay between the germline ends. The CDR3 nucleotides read TGTGCCAGTAGTATCCGTACAGGGAGGGAGCGGGGAAGATGGAGCAATCAGCCCCAGCATTTT. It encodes CASSIRTGRERGRWSNQPQHF.

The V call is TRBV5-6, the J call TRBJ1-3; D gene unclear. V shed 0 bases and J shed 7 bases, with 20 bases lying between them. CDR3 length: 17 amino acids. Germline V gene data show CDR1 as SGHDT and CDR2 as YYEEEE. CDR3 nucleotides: TGTGCCAGCAGCTTGGCCGGCCCGGCCCCGGCCGGGAACACCATATATTTT. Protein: CASSLAGPAPAGNTIYF.

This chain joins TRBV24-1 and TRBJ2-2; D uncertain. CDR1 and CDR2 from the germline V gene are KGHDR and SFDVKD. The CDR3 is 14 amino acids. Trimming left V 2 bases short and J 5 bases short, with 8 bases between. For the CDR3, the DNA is TGTGCCACCAGTGATTACACAGAAACCGGGGAGCTGTTTTTT. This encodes CATSDYTETGELFF.

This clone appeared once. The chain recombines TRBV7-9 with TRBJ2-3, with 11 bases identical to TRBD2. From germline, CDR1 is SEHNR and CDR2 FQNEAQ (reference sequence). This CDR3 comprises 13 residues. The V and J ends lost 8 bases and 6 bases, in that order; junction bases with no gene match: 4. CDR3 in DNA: TGTGCCAGCCGAGTAGCGGGAGGGGATACGCAGTATTTT. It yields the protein CASRVAGGDTQYF.

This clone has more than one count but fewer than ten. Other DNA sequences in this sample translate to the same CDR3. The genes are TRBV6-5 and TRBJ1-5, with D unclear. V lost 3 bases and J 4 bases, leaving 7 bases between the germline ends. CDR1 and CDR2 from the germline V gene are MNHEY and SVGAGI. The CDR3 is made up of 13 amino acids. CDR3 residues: CASSYELNQPQHF. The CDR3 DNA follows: TGTGCCAGCAGTTATGAGCTAAATCAGCCCCAGCATTTT.